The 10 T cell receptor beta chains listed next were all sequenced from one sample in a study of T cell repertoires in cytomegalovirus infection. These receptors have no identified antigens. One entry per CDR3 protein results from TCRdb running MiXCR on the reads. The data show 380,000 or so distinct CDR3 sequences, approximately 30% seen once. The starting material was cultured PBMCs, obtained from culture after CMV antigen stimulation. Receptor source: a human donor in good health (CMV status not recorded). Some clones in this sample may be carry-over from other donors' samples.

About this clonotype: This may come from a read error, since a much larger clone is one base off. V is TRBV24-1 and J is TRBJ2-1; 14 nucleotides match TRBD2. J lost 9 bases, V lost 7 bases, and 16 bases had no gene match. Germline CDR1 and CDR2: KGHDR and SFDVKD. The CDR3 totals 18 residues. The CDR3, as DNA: TGTGCCACCAGAGAGGGGACTAGCGGGAGAGGTTCCTCGGGTGAGCAGTTCTTC. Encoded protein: CATREGTSGRGSSGEQFF.

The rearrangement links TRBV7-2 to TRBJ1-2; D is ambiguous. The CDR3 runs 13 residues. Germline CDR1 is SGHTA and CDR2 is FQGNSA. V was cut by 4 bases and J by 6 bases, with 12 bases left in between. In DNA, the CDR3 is TGTGCCAGCAGCTCCAACACGGTGGATGGCTACACCTTC. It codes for CASSSNTVDGYTF.

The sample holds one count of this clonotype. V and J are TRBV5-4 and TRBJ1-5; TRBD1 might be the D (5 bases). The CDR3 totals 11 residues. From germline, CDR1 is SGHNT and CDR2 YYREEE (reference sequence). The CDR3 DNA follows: TGTGCTTCCTGGGGGGGTCAGCCCCAGCATTTT. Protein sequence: CASWGGQPQHF.

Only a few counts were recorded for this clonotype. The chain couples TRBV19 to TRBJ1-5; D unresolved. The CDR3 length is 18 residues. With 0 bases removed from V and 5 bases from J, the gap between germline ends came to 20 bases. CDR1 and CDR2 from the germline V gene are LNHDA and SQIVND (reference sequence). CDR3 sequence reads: CASSIDPMPGWSDQPQHF. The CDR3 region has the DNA TGTGCCAGTAGTATAGACCCGATGCCAGGTTGGAGCGATCAGCCCCAGCATTTT.

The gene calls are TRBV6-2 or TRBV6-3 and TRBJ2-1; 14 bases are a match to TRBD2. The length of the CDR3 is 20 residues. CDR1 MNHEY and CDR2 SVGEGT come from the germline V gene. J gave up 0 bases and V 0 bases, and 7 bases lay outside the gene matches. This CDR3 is CASSYSPGLAGAVSYNEQFF. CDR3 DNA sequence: TGTGCCAGCAGTTACTCCCCGGGACTAGCGGGAGCAGTCTCCTACAATGAGCAGTTCTTC.

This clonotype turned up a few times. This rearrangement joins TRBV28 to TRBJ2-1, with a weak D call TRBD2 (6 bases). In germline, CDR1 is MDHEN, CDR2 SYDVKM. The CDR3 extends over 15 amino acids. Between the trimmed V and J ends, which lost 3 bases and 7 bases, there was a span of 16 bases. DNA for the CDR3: TGTGCCAGCAGTTTTCCTACGGGAGTGCGAAATGAGCAGTTCTTC. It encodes CASSFPTGVRNEQFF.

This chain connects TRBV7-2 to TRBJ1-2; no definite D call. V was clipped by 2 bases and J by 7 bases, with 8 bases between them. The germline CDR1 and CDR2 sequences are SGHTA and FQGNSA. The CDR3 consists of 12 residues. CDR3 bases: TGTGCCAGCAGCTTAATGGGGTCTGGCTACACCTTC. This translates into CASSLMGSGYTF.

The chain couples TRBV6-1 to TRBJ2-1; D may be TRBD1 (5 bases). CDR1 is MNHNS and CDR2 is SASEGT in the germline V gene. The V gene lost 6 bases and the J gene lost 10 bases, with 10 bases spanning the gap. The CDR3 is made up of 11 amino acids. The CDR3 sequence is CASRGVGEQFF. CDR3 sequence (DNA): TGTGCCAGCAGAGGGGTCGGGGAGCAGTTCTTC.

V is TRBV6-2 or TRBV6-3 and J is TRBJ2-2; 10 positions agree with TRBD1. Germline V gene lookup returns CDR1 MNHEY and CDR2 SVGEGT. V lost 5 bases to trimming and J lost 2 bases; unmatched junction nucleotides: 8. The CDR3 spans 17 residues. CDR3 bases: TGTGCCAGCAGTCTTACCGGGACAGGGGCAAACACCGGGGAGCTGTTTTTT. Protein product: CASSLTGTGANTGELFF.

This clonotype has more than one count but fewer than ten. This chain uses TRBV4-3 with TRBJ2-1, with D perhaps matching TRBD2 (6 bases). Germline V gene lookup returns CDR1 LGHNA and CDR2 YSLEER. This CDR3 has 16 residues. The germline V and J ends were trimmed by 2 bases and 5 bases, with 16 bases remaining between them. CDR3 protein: CASSQFFLATNNEQFF. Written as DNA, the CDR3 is TGCGCCAGCAGCCAATTTTTCCTAGCGACTAACAATGAGCAGTTCTTC.